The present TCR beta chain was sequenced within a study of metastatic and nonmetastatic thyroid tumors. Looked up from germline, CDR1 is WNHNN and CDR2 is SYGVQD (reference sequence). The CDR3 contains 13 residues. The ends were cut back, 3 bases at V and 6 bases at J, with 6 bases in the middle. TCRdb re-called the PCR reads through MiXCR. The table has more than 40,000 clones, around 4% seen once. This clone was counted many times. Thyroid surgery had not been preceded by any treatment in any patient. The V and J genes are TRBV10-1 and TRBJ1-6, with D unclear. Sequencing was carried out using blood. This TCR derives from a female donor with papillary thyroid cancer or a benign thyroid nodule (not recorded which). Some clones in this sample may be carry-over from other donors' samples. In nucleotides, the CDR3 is TGCGCCAGCAGTGAAACGGTTAATTCACCCCTCCACTTT. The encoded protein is CASSETVNSPLHF.